This T cell receptor (beta chain) was profiled in a study of T cells in Graves' hyperthyroidism and ophthalmopathy. Study findings and constraints: A 13 V-J model separated ophthalmopathy from stable hyperthyroidism.

Based on clinical symptoms, serum thyroxine and TRAb, thyroid ultrasound and orbital computed tomography, diagnoses were reached. PBMCs were derived from about 10 ml fresh peripheral blood. The sample holds a few counts of this clonotype. What it recognizes is unknown. TCR beta CDR3 region amplification was performed from RNA transcripts. First-round RT-PCR with HTBI primers amplified the TCR CDR3 region. TCRdb re-called the multiplex PCR reads with MiXCR, one entry per CDR3 protein. This sample carries 700,000 to 850,000 distinct CDR3 sequences, 35% of them seen once, and the ten largest clones take less than 35%. Per germline, CDR1 MNHEY and CDR2 SVGAGI. The CDR3 has 14 residues. V lost 4 bases and J lost 1, with 10 bases in between.

Sequencing was performed on blood. The rearrangement uses TRBV6-5 and TRBJ1-2; D uncertain. The receptor comes from a woman in her forties with Graves' hyperthyroidism. The CDR3 nucleotides read TGTGCCAGCAGTTCTCGAAGGAATAACTATGGCTACACCTTC. Protein sequence: CASSSRRNNYGYTF.